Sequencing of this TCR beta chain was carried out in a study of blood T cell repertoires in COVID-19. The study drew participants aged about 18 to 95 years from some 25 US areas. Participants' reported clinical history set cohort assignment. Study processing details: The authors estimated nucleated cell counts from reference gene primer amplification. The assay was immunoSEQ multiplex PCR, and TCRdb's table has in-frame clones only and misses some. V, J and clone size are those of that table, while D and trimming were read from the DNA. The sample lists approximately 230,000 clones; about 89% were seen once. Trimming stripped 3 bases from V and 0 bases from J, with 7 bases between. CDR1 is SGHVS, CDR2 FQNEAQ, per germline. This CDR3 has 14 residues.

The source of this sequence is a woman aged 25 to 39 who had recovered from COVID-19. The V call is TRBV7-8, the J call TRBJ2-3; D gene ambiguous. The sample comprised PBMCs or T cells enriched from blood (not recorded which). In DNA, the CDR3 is TGTGCCAGCAGCTTGGTGCGTAGCACAGATACGCAGTATTTT. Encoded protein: CASSLVRSTDTQYF.